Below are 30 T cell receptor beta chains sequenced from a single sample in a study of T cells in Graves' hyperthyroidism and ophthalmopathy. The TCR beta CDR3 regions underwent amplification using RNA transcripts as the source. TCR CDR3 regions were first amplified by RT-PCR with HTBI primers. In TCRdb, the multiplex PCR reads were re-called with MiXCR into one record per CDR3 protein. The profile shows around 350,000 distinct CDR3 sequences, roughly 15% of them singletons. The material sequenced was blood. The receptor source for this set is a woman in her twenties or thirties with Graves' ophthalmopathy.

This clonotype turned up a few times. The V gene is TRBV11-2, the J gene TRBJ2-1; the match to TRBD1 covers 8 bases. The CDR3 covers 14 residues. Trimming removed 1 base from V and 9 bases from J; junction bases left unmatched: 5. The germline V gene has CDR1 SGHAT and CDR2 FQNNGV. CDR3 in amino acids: CASSLGTGFAEQFF. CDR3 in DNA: TGTGCCAGCAGCTTAGGGACAGGGTTCGCTGAGCAGTTCTTC.

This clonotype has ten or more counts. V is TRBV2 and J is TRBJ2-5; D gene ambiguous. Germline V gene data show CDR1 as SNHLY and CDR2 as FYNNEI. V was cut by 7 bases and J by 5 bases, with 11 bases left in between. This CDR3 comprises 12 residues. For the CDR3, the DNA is TGTGCCAGCATGGGCTCCAGGGAGACCCAGTACTTC. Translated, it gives CASMGSRETQYF.

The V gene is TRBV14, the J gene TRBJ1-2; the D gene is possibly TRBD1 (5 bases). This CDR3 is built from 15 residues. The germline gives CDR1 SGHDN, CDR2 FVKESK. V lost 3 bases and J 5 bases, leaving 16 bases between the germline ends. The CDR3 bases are TGTGCCAGCAGCCAGTTAGCCCAAGGGGTATATGGCTACACCTTC. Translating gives CASSQLAQGVYGYTF.

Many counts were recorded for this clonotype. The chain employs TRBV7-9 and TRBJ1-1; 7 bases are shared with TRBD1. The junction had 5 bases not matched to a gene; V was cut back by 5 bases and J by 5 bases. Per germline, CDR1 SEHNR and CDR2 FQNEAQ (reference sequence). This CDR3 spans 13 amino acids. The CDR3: CASSPRQGTEAFF. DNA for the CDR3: TGTGCCAGCAGCCCCCGACAGGGAACTGAAGCTTTCTTT.

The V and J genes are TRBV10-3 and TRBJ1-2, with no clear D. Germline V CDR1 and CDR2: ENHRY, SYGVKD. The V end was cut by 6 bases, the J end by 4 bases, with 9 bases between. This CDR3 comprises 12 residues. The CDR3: CAISVNSYGYTF. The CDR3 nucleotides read TGTGCCATCAGCGTAAACAGCTATGGCTACACCTTC.

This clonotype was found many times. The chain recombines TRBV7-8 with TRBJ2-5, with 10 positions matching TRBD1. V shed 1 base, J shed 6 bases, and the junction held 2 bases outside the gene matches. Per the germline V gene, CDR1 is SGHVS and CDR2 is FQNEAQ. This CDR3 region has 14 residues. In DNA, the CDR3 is TGTGCCAGCAGCTTAGTGGGACAGGGGAAGACCCAGTACTTC. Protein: CASSLVGQGKTQYF.

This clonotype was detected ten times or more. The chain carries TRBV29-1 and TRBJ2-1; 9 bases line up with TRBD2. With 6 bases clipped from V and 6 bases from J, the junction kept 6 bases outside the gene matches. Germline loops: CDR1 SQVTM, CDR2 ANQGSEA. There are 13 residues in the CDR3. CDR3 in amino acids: CSVGLAGINEQFF. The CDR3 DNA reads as TGCAGCGTCGGGCTAGCGGGGATCAATGAGCAGTTCTTC.

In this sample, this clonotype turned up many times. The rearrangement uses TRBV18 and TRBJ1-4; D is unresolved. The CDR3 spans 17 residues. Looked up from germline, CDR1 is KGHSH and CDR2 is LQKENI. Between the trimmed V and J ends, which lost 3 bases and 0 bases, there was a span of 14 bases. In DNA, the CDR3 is TGTGCCAGCTCACCGCGGGCGGCCTCTGCAACTAATGAAAAACTGTTTTTT. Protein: CASSPRAASATNEKLFF.

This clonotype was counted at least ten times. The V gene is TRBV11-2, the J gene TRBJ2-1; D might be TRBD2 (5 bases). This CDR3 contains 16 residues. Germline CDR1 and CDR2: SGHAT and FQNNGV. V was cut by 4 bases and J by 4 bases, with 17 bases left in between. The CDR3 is CASSWSAGNTYNEQFF. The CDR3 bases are TGTGCCAGCAGCTGGTCGGCGGGCAATACGTACAATGAGCAGTTCTTC.

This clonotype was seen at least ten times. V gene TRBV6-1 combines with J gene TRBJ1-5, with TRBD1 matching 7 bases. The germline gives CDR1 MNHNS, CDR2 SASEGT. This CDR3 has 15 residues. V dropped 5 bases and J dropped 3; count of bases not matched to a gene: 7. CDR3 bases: TGTGCCAGCAGTCTAACGGGACAGATCAATCAGCCCCAGCATTTT. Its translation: CASSLTGQINQPQHF.

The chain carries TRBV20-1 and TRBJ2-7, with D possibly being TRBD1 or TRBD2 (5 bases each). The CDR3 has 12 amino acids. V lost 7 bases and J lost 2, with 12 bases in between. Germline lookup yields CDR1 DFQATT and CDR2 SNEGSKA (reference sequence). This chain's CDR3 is CSGVGGPYEQYF. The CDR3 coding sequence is TGCAGTGGAGTTGGGGGTCCCTACGAGCAGTACTTC.

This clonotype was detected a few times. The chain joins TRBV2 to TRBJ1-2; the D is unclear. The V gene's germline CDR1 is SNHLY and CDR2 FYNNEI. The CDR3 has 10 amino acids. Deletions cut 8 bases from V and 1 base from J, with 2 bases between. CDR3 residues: CASFNYGYTF. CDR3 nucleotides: TGTGCCAGCTTTAACTATGGCTACACCTTC.

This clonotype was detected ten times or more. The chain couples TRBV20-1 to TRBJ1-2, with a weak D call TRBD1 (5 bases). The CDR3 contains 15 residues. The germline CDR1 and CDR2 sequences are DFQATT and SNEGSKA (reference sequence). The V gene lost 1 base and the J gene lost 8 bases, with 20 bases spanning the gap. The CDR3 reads CSARVGLNLEGGYTF. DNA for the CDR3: TGCAGTGCTAGAGTAGGCCTCAACTTGGAGGGGGGCTACACCTTC.

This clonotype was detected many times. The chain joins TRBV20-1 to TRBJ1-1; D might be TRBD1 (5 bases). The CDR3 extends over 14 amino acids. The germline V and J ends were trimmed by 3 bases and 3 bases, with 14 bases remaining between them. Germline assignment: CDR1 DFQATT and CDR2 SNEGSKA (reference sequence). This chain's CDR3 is CSARGDSRDTEAFF. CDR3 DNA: TGCAGTGCTAGGGGGGACTCGAGGGACACTGAAGCTTTCTTT.

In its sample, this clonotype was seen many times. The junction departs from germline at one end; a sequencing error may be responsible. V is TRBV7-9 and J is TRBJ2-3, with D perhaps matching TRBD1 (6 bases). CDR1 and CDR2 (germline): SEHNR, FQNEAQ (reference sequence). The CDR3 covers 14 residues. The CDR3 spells CASNLGRGADTQYF. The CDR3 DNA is TGTGCCAGCAACTTAGGCAGGGGTGCAGATACGCAGTATTTT. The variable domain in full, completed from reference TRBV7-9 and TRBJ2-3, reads DTGVSQNPRHKITKRGQNVTFRCDPISEHNRLYWYRQTLGQGPEFLTYFQNEAQLEKSRLLSDRFSAERPKGSFSTLEIQRTEQGDSAMYLCASNLGRGADTQYFGPGTRLTVL.

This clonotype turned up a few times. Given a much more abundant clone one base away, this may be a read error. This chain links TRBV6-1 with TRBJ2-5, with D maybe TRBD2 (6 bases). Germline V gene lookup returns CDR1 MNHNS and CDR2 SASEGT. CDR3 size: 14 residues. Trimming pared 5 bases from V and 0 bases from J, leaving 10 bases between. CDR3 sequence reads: CASSSGGYQETQYF. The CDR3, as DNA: TGTGCCAGCAGTTCCGGGGGATACCAAGAGACCCAGTACTTC.

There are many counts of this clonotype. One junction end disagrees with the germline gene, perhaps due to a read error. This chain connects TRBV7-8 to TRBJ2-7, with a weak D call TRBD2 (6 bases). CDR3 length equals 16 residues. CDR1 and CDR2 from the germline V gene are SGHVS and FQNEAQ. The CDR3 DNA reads TGTGCCAGCAGTTTAGGGCTAAGCCTGGCGGGGAGCGAGCAGTACTTC. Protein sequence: CASSLGLSLAGSEQYF.

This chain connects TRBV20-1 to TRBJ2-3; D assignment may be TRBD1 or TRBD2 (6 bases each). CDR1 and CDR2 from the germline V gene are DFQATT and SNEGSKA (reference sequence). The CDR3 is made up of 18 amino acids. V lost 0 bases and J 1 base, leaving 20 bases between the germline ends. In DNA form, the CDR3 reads TGCAGTGCTAGAGATAGAGGGGGGACCCCGTTGGGCACAGATACGCAGTATTTT. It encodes CSARDRGGTPLGTDTQYF.

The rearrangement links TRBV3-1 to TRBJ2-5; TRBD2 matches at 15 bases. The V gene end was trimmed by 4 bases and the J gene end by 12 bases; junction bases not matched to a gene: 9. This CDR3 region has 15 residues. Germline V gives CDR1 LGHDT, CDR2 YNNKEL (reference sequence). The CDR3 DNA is TGTGCCAGCAGCCCCGGGACTAGCGGGGGGCCAGGGAAGTACTTC. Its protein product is CASSPGTSGGPGKYF.

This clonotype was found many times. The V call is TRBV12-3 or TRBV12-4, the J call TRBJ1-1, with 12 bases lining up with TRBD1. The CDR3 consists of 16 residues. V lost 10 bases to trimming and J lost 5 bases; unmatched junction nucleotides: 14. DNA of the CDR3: TGTGCCACTACACCGCCGGGACAGGGGGCGCGGACTGAAGCTTTCTTT. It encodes CATTPPGQGARTEAFF.

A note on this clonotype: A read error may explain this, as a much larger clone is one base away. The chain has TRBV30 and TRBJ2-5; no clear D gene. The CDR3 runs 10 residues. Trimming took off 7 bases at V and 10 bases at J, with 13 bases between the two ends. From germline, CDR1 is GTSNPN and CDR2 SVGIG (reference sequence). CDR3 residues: CAYQDHDQYF. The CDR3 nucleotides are TGTGCCTACCAAGATCACGACCAGTACTTC.

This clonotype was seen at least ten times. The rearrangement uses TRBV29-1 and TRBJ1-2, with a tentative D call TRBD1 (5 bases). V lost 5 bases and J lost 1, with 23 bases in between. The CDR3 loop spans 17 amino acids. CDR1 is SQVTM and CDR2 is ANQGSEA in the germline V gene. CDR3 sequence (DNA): TGCAGCGTTTTAGGGGTAGGCGACCCTAAAATTAACTATGGCTACACCTTC. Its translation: CSVLGVGDPKINYGYTF. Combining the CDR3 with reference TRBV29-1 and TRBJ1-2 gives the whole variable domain SAVISQKPSRDICQRGTSLTIQCQVDSQVTMMFWYRQQPGQSLTLIATANQGSEATYESGFVIDKFPISRPNLTFSTLTVSNMSPEDSSIYLCSVLGVGDPKINYGYTFGSGTRLTVV.

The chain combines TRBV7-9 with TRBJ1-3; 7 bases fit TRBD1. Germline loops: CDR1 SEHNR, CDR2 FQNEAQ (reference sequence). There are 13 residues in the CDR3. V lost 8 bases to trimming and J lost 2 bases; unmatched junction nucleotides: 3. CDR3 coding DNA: TGTGCCAGCGCCCAGGGGGCTGGAAACACCATATATTTT. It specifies CASAQGAGNTIYF.

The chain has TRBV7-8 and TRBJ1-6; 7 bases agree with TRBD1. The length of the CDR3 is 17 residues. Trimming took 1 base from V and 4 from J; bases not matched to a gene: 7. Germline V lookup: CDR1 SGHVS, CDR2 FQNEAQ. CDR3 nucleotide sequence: TGTGCCAGCAGCTTAGGGGCAGGGGGGGTTTATAATTCACCCCTCCACTTT. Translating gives CASSLGAGGVYNSPLHF.

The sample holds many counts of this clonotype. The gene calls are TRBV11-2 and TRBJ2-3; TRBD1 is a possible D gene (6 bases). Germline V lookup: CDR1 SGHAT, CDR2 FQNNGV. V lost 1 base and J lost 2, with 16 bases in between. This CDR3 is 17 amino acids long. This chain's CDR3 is CASSLVVAGDNTDTQYF. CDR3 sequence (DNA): TGTGCCAGCAGCTTAGTAGTTGCCGGGGACAACACAGATACGCAGTATTTT.

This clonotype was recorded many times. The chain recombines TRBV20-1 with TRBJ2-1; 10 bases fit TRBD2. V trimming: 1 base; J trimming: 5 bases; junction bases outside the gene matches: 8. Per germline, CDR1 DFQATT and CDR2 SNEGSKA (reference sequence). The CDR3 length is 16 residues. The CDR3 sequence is CSARVLAGVLDNEQFF. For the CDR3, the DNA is TGCAGTGCTAGAGTTCTAGCGGGGGTTTTGGACAATGAGCAGTTCTTC.

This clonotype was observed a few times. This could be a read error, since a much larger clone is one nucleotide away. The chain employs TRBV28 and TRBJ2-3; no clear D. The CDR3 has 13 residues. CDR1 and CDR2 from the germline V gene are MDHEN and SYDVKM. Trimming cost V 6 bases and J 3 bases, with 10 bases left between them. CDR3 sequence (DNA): TGTGCCAGCAGACGGGCCTATACAGATACGCAGTATTTT. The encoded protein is CASRRAYTDTQYF.

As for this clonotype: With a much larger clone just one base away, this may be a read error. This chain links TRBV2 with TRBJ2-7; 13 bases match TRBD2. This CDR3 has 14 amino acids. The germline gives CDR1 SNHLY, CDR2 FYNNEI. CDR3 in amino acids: CASTGTSGEYERYF. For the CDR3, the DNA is TGTGCCAGCACAGGGACTAGCGGGGAGTACGAGCGGTACTTC.

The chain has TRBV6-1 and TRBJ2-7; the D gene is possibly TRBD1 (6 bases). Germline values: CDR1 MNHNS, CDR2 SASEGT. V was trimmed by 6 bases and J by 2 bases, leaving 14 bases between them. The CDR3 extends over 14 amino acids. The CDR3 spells CASRPDEGAYEQYF. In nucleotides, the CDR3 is TGTGCCAGCAGACCGGACGAGGGGGCCTACGAGCAGTACTTC.

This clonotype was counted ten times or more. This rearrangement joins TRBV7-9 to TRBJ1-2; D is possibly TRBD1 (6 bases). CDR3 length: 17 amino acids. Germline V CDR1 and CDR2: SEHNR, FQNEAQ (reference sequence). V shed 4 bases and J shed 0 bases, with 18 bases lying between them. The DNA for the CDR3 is TGTGCCAGCAGCTCTCAATGGGGACAAGGAGCTAACTATGGCTACACCTTC. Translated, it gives CASSSQWGQGANYGYTF.